This TCR beta chain was recorded in a study of cytomegalovirus exposure and HLA in healthy donors. Study results and limitations: It was reportedly the case that the classifier diagnosed cytomegalovirus status with high specificity and sensitivity. Researchers counted around 180 TCR beta chains as cytomegalovirus-associated. The authors considered a cluster of highly shared sequence variants likely to be a sequencing artifact. Later analysis suggested links between common viral pathogens and several top significant clusters.

V shed 5 bases, J shed 5 bases, and the junction held 14 bases outside the gene matches. The CDR3 extends over 16 amino acids. Germline CDR1 reads SGHNT; CDR2 reads YYREEE (reference sequence). A single count supports this clone. Its antigen is not identified. PCR used 60 Vbeta primers and 13 Jbeta primers. The data were produced by immunoSEQ multiplex PCR, yet TCRdb's version contains in-frame clones alone and is incomplete. The table shows 90,000 to 110,000 clones, with approximately 72% occurring only once. Sample: PBMCs. The source of this sequence is a man aged 25 to 40 in good health and CMV-seronegative. This chain joins TRBV5-4 and TRBJ2-7; the match to TRBD2 covers 9 bases. CDR3 nucleotides: TGTGCCAGCAGAAGGGCCGGGACTAGCCGTGGTGACGAGCAGTACTTC. This sequence encodes CASRRAGTSRGDEQYF.